One sample yielded the 20 T cell receptor beta chains listed below, sequenced in a study of a mutant IDH1 vaccine in newly diagnosed glioma. As to time point: baseline, week 1 (first vaccination visit). The treatment here: pre-vaccination baseline after standard-of-care therapy. Data came from immunoSEQ multiplex PCR; TCRdb stores just in-frame clones and leaves some out. Among 35,000 to 40,000 clones listed, roughly 90% were seen once. This specimen was PBMCs, taken from a glioma patient treated with radiotherapy, temozolomide or both. The receptors derive from a man aged 18 to 30 with glioma.

This clone has a single count. J is TRBJ2-7 and V is TRBV23-1; 12 bases match TRBD2. TRBV23-1 is classed as an ORF, of uncertain function. J was trimmed by 3 bases and V by 1 base; bases with no gene match: 19. The CDR3 is made up of 21 amino acids. For the CDR3, the DNA is TGCGCCAGCAGTCAATGCAAGTCGACTAGCGGGAGATGTAATCTTCGCTACGAGCAGTACTTC. This gives the protein CASSQCKSTSGRCNLRYEQYF.

CDR3 residues: CASSLFGQVGNQPQHF. The CDR3 region has the DNA TGTGCCAGCTCACTCTTCGGACAGGTGGGCAATCAGCCCCAGCATTTT. V gene TRBV18 combines with J gene TRBJ1-5; 7 positions match TRBD1. CDR3 length: 16 amino acids. Germline loops: CDR1 KGHSH, CDR2 LQKENI. The V gene end was trimmed by 4 bases and the J gene end by 2 bases; junction bases not matched to a gene: 8.

V is TRBV5-1 and J is TRBJ1-4, with D perhaps TRBD1 (5 bases). There are 14 residues in the CDR3. CDR1 SGHRS and CDR2 YFSETQ come from the germline V gene. V gave up 1 base and J gave up 3 bases, with 7 bases separating them. The DNA of the CDR3 is TGCGCCAGCAGCTTGCCAGGGTCTAATGAAAAACTGTTTTTT. It yields the protein CASSLPGSNEKLFF.

V and J are TRBV4-1 and TRBJ1-1, with unresolved D. Trimming removed 5 bases at V and 11 bases at J, with 24 bases between. CDR3 size: 15 residues. CDR1 and CDR2 from the germline V gene are MGHRA and YSYEKL. CDR3 DNA sequence: TGCGCCAGCAGCTCAATTATCCGGGCCCCAAGAGGGGCTTTCTTT. Translated: CASSSIIRAPRGAFF.

The rearrangement uses TRBV4-2 and TRBJ2-3; 8 positions match TRBD2. The germline CDR1 and CDR2 sequences are LGHNA and YNFKEQ. V gave up 4 bases and J gave up 1 base; unmatched junction bases: 7. The CDR3 contains 16 residues. The CDR3 bases are TGTGCCAGCAGCCCACTAGCGACTAGCGGCACAGATACGCAGTATTTT. Protein: CASSPLATSGTDTQYF.

V usage is TRBV2 and J usage is TRBJ1-1; TRBD1 aligns across 7 bases. CDR3 length equals 13 residues. With V trimmed by 6 bases and J by 3 bases, 4 bases remained unmatched. CDR1 and CDR2 from the germline V gene are SNHLY and FYNNEI. This CDR3 is CASRKGAHTEAFF. DNA for the CDR3: TGTGCCAGCAGAAAGGGGGCCCACACTGAAGCTTTCTTT.

J is TRBJ2-1 and V is TRBV29-1, with D maybe TRBD2 (5 bases). The CDR3 covers 13 residues. Germline V gene lookup returns CDR1 SQVTM and CDR2 ANQGSEA. V gave up 2 bases and J gave up 5 bases, with 10 bases separating them. CDR3 bases: TGCAGCGTTGAACCCCCGGGGAACAATGAGCAGTTCTTC. It codes for CSVEPPGNNEQFF.

The chain has TRBV29-1 and TRBJ2-5; 8 bases map to TRBD2. Looked up from germline, CDR1 is SQVTM and CDR2 is ANQGSEA. The CDR3 length is 17 residues. The junction had 11 bases not matched to a gene; V was cut back by 0 bases and J by 2 bases. In nucleotides, the CDR3 is TGCAGCGTTGAAGATGGGGCTAGCGGGCCCCCACAAGAGACCCAGTACTTC. It is translated as CSVEDGASGPPQETQYF.

This sequence joins TRBV5-8 and TRBJ2-7; D is unclear. Trimming left V 4 bases short and J 0 bases short, with 8 bases between. The CDR3 totals 13 residues. Germline lookup yields CDR1 SGHTS and CDR2 YDEGEE. This CDR3 is CASSRTSSYEQYF. In DNA form, the CDR3 reads TGTGCCAGCAGCCGTACCTCCTCCTACGAGCAGTACTTC.

The chain joins TRBV15 to TRBJ2-3, with D uncertain. Trimming stripped 0 bases from V and 5 bases from J, with 3 bases between. The CDR3 totals 12 residues. Germline CDR1 LNHNV, CDR2 YYDKDF (reference sequence). The CDR3 DNA is TGTGCCACCAGCAGAGATCAAGATACGCAGTATTTT. The encoded protein is CATSRDQDTQYF.

The chain recombines TRBV28 with TRBJ2-7; D is unresolved. V lost 2 bases to trimming and J lost 1 base, with 6 bases between them. This CDR3 contains 13 residues. Germline loops: CDR1 MDHEN, CDR2 SYDVKM. CDR3 sequence: CASSLVGSYEQYF. The CDR3 DNA is TGTGCCAGCAGTTTAGTAGGGTCCTACGAGCAGTACTTC.

The chain is built from TRBV11-2 and TRBJ1-1; 7 bases line up with TRBD1. With V trimmed by 2 bases and J by 4 bases, 4 bases remained unmatched. The CDR3 loop spans 14 amino acids. Germline-derived CDR1 and CDR2 are SGHAT and FQNNGV. CDR3 DNA sequence: TGTGCCAGCAGCTTAAGACAGGGAGCCACTGAAGCTTTCTTT. Translating gives CASSLRQGATEAFF.

V gene TRBV9 combines with J gene TRBJ1-2; 7 bases map to TRBD1. The CDR3 length is 16 residues. Germline-derived CDR1 and CDR2 are SGDLS and YYNGEE. V was clipped by 3 bases and J by 5 bases; unmatched bases: 13. CDR3 in DNA: TGTGCCAGCAGCGCCGCCGGGGAGGGGGCAGGGTATGGCTACACCTTC. It yields the protein CASSAAGEGAGYGYTF.

The rearrangement links TRBV7-2 to TRBJ2-7, with D tentatively TRBD2 (7 bases). The CDR3 covers 14 residues. V was trimmed by 8 bases and J by 4 bases, leaving 18 bases between them. Germline V lookup: CDR1 SGHTA, CDR2 FQGNSA. CDR3 nucleotide sequence: TGTGCCAGCGGTATAGGGGGGGCGTCGTACGAGCAGTACTTC. This translates into CASGIGGASYEQYF. Based on the CDR3 plus reference TRBV7-2 and TRBJ2-7, the full variable domain is GAGVSQSPSNKVTEKGKDVELRCDPISGHTALYWYRQSLGQGLEFLIYFQGNSAPDKSGLPSDRFSAERTGGSVSTLTIQRTQQEDSAVYLCASGIGGASYEQYFGPGTRLTVT.

The chain recombines TRBV2 with TRBJ1-2; TRBD1 matches 10 bases. The V segment lost 7 bases and the J segment 8 bases; nucleotides outside the gene matches: 4. This CDR3 region has 12 residues. CDR1 SNHLY and CDR2 FYNNEI come from the germline V gene. The CDR3 reads CASTRDRGGYTF. CDR3 in DNA: TGTGCCAGCACCCGGGACAGGGGCGGCTACACCTTC. Supplemented by reference TRBV2 and TRBJ1-2, the full variable domain reads EPEVTQTPSHQVTQMGQEVILRCVPISNHLYFYWYRQILGQKVEFLVSFYNNEISEKSEIFDDQFSVERPDGSNFTLKIRSTKLEDSAMYFCASTRDRGGYTFGSGTRLTVV.

The rearrangement links TRBV28 to TRBJ2-5, with D possibly being TRBD2 (5 bases). V was pared by 3 bases and J by 7 bases, with 12 bases between. This CDR3 region has 13 residues. Germline values: CDR1 MDHEN, CDR2 SYDVKM. CDR3 sequence: CASSFGRKGTQYF. The CDR3 coding sequence is TGTGCCAGCAGTTTTGGGAGAAAGGGGACCCAGTACTTC.

The V and J genes are TRBV6-1 and TRBJ2-5; tentative D call: TRBD2 (6 bases). Per the germline V gene, CDR1 is MNHNS and CDR2 is SASEGT. CDR3 length equals 16 residues. The V gene lost 3 bases and the J gene lost 1 base, with 15 bases spanning the gap. The CDR3 DNA follows: TGTGCCAGCAGTGACGGACTATCTGGGGGCCAAGAGACCCAGTACTTC. It codes for CASSDGLSGGQETQYF.

The chain carries TRBV5-6 and TRBJ2-6; D gene uncertain. The CDR3 covers 15 residues. Germline V gives CDR1 SGHDT, CDR2 YYEEEE. V was trimmed by 4 bases and J by 2 bases, leaving 10 bases between them. CDR3 residues: CASSLMRTGANVLTF. The CDR3 region has the DNA TGTGCCAGCAGCCTCATGAGGACTGGGGCCAACGTCCTGACTTTC.

The V and J genes are TRBV6-6 and TRBJ2-2; perhaps TRBD2 as D (5 bases). This CDR3 has 13 residues. Germline-derived CDR1 and CDR2 are MNHNY and SVGAGI (reference sequence). The germline V and J ends were trimmed by 10 bases and 7 bases, with 16 bases remaining between them. CDR3 DNA sequence: TGTGCCACGGCGGGTTCCTCGGTCGGGGAGCTGTTTTTT. Translating gives CATAGSSVGELFF.

The genes are TRBV4-2 and TRBJ2-3; 8 bases line up with TRBD2. This CDR3 has 15 amino acids. CDR1 LGHNA and CDR2 YNFKEQ come from the germline V gene. V was pared by 6 bases and J by 5 bases, with 10 bases of the junction left unmatched. In DNA form, the CDR3 reads TGTGCCAGCAGACGAAAGCGGGAGAATATAGATACGCAGTATTTT. This encodes CASRRKRENIDTQYF.